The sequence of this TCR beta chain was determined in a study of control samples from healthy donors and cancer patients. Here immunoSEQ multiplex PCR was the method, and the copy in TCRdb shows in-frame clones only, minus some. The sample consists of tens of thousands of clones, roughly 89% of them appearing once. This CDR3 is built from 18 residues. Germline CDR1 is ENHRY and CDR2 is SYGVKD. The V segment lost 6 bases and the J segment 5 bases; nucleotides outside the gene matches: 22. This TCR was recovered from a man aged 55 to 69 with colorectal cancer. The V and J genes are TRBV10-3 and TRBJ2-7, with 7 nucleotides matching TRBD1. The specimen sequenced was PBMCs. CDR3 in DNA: TGTGCCATCAGCGGGGATGGGTTGGAGACAGGGATTCACGACGAGCAGTACTTC. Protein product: CAISGDGLETGIHDEQYF.